The sequence of this T cell receptor beta chain was determined in a study of cytomegalovirus exposure and HLA in healthy donors (TCRdb year 2017). Looking at the study overall: An earlier analysis of roughly 500 of the donors reported 250 to 300 Gb of sequence data and approximately 110 million unique TCR beta sequences from 150 million to 200 million T cells. About 280 gigabases of sequencing data and 80 million or so unique TCR sequences were included in an early release covering roughly 600 HLA-typed donors. Among the approximately 400 genotyped donors, around 79% belonged to the genetic ancestry cluster associated with self-reported Caucasian donors. The aim of the study was to test whether cataloging public T cell receptors could identify signatures of past pathogen exposure. Using immunosequencing, the study profiled T cell repertoires from 666 subjects and related those repertoires to cytomegalovirus serostatus. Besides the first cohort of approximately 710 subjects, a separate validation cohort made up of 120 or so different subjects was used. To predict cytomegalovirus infection status, the study brought together high-throughput TCR immunosequencing, statistical association of individual TCRs with disease status, and machine learning. To study patterns of TCR occurrence, a later analysis re-analyzed previously published TCR beta repertoires from 666 donors and added high-resolution HLA genotyping. In the later analysis, no new phenotypic data were used to find candidate immune exposures; instead, reliance was placed on TCR beta sequences and their occurrence across donors. To decide whether each TCR beta V gene segment behaved as functional or pseudogenic, an earlier analysis of nearly 600 of the donors relied on high-throughput TCR beta sequencing. Donor age, sex, ethnicity and CMV serostatus were compiled together with the repertoire data. A later genetic analysis took genome-wide SNP genotypes for about three fifths of the 666 donors and used that subset as a discovery cohort. Every repertoire in the discovery cohort had been generated on one and the same sequencing platform. Class I and class II HLA loci were covered by the typing at four-digit resolution. The number of donors typed differed by locus, with roughly 629-640 for A, B, C, DRB1 and DQB1, more than 500 for DQA1, 606 for DPA1, and approximately 470 for DPB1. Four to six DR-DQ haplotypes were handled as single units for association and clustering because linkage in the cohort was strong. Across 300 to 500 genotyped donors of the cohort, an average of approximately 240,000 unique TCR beta nucleotide sequences per donor were sequenced, and roughly a sixth of those sequences were non-productive.

Library preparation was by the immunoSEQ multiplex PCR assay. A mixture of 60 forward primers for TCR Vbeta segments and 13 reverse primers for TCR Jbeta segments was used in the multiplex PCR. A multiplex PCR assay on genomic DNA amplified the CDR3 region of rearranged TCR beta genes. The Illumina HiSeq System was used to sequence the amplified TCR beta libraries as 87-base-pair reads. In the source study's methods: A later analysis counted about 82 million unique TCR beta chains across the 666 repertoires, and roughly 9.9 million of these chains were shared by at least two donors. To remove PCR and sequencing errors, raw reads were error-corrected and collapsed into unique sequences using a nearest-neighbor algorithm that merged closely related sequences. CDR3 sequences were aligned to IMGT reference sequences to assign V, D and J gene segments. For a sequence to be retained, a match of at least six nucleotides was required to both a V gene segment and a J gene segment. A rearrangement counted as productive if the CDR3 had no stop codons and remained in frame with V and J, and every other rearrangement counted as non-productive. CDR3 was defined by IMGT convention, running from the second conserved V-encoded cysteine to the conserved J-encoded phenylalanine. Sequences without an unambiguous match to a single V gene segment were excluded from the earlier analysis of several hundred of the donors. An earlier analysis of 587 of the donors classified V segments as functional when productive rearrangements were above 56.7% and as segregating when the standard deviation between donors was above 5%. To diagnose cytomegalovirus status from the catalog of TCR beta chain sequences, a statistical classification framework was built. In a later analysis, TCR nucleotide sequences were compared against IMGT/GENE-DB human TR gene sequences so that V and J genes could be assigned. A later analysis assigned CDR3 sequences and most-parsimonious VDJ recombination scenarios with the TCRdist pipeline. In a later analysis, every TCR beta chain was defined by the combination of its CDR3 amino acid sequence and its V-gene family, and reads without a unique V-gene family were dropped. As a way to deal with suspected cross-contamination and a sequencing artifact, a later analysis dropped under 600 nucleotide sequences that were highly shared and had low generation probability. For each public chain, a later analysis derived a clonal expansion index from normalized ranks of inferred template counts within each repertoire. A later analysis computed generation probabilities with a VDJ recombination model fitted to out-of-frame rearrangements, and checked the results against IGoR. In a later analysis, TCR-TCR, TCR-HLA and TCR-CMV co-occurrence was scored with hypergeometric tests, and a repertoire-size bias correction was applied to TCR pairs. False discovery rates were estimated in a later analysis by permuting HLA or CMV assignments 20 times. A later analysis grouped co-occurring TCRs with DBSCAN, adding TCRdist sequence similarity when clustering within HLA-allele-positive subsets. Repertoires with fewer than 30,000 or more than 120,000 public chains, plus five repertoires with anomalous nucleotide sharing, were excluded from co-occurrence clustering. TCRdb holds this immuneACCESS table with in-frame rearrangements only. Some clones are missing; in checked studies, unresolved V genes explain under half, and the rest has no known cause. The DNA was the basis for D and trimming; V, J and clone size are from that table. A total of 180,000 or so clones appear in this sample, around 76% of them only once. The ten largest clones take up 2% to 2.5% of the sample.

The cohort comprised around 690 healthy bone marrow donors. All cohort members were sampled while nominally healthy, although unrecorded immune exposures were likely present. The donor tested CMV seropositive and was one of the 289 seropositive cohort members. A peripheral blood sample was provided by each donor, and peripheral blood mononuclear cells were used for TCR beta sequencing. The Qiagen DNeasy Blood Extraction Kit was used to extract genomic DNA from the blood cell samples. The paper's findings and limits, for the study overall: Because counts were too low, some 16 rarely observed V segments, including chromosome 9 orphons, were excluded from the earlier analysis of 587 of the donors. Sequencing depth was assumed to be roughly uniform across donors in the presence/absence analyses, though that assumption may not hold. In both the original and validation cohorts, the classifier was reported to diagnose cytomegalovirus status with high specificity and sensitivity. In a later genetic analysis, fewer N-insertions in productive TCRs were reported among donors in an Asian-associated ancestry cluster than the 666-donor mean. The authors suggested that the approach could potentially be extended to other disease states and immunological phenotypes. Compared with equally common non-associated chains, HLA-associated TCR beta chains in a later analysis were more clonally expanded and had lower generation probabilities. The study listed 164 TCR beta chains as associated with cytomegalovirus. Linkage disequilibrium might explain the correlated functional status among segregating V segments, but an unknown experimental factor could not be ruled out. Most CMV-associated TCR beta chains appeared to be HLA-restricted in a later analysis, and the HLA associations seemed to be driven largely by CMV exposure. HLA typing was unavailable for some donors at each locus, so association tests used only the typed subset. In a later analysis, TCR association rates were found to vary across HLA loci, with the most associated TCRs seen for DRB1 alleles and the fewest for HLA-C alleles. Strong co-occurrence of HLA alleles, especially DR and DQ, made assigning TCR associations to individual alleles difficult. A further reported finding was that TCR beta sequences accurately predicted the HLA-A and HLA-B alleles for most subjects in the first cohort. A later genetic analysis associated a missense DCLRE1C variant with V-gene and J-gene trimming of TCR beta chains, and an independent cohort replicated the association. The 87-base-pair reads could not distinguish some IMGT-functional V segments, including TRBV6-2 and TRBV6-3, so those segments were excluded. A group of highly shared sequence variants was considered likely to be a technical artifact of the sequencing pipeline. In a later analysis, 16,951 TCR beta sequences were associated with specific HLA alleles at a false discovery rate of 0.05. Most TCR sequences were seen in very few donors, while some public TCRs were found in many individuals. In a later analysis, several top co-occurrence clusters were reported to appear linked to parvovirus B19, influenza, CMV and Epstein-Barr virus. In an earlier analysis of fewer than 750 of the donors, most TCR beta V segments were observed in productive rearrangements about 90% or about 30% of the time, broadly matching IMGT annotations. The only immune exposure information available for the cohort was CMV serostatus. The cohort was sequenced for TCR beta chains only, and without alpha or paired-chain data the features that could be detected were limited. In vitro tests confirmed that three of the cytomegalovirus-associated TCR beta chains recognize cytomegalovirus antigens.

CDR1 SGHTS and CDR2 YDEGEE were looked up in the germline V gene. The CDR3 sequence holds 16 residues, the cysteine and phenylalanine included. The entry retains the CDR3 DNA only, 48 bases that are in frame from base 1. Trimming costs V 2 bases and J 0 bases, and their ends lie 12 bases apart. A note on this clone: Its antigen specificity is not known. Base quality data are lacking; no much larger clone is found one base away.

What was sequenced was PBMCs. In this chain, TRBV5-8 is recombined with TRBJ2-1; the D region possibly corresponds to TRBD1 (6 bases align). This TCR was recovered from a woman between 25 and 40 years old in good health and CMV-seropositive. CDR3 protein: CASSLIQGSSYNEQFF. The nucleotide sequence reads as follows: TGTGCCAGCAGCTTAATTCAGGGGAGCTCCTACAATGAGCAGTTCTTC. The variable domain in full, with residues beyond the CDR3 obtained from the reference TRBV5-8 and TRBJ2-1 genes, is EAGVTQSPTHLIKTRGQQATLRCSPISGHTSVYWYQQALGLGLQFLLWYDEGEERNRGNFPPRFSGRQFPNYSSELNVNALELEDSALYLCASSLIQGSSYNEQFFGPGTRLTVL.